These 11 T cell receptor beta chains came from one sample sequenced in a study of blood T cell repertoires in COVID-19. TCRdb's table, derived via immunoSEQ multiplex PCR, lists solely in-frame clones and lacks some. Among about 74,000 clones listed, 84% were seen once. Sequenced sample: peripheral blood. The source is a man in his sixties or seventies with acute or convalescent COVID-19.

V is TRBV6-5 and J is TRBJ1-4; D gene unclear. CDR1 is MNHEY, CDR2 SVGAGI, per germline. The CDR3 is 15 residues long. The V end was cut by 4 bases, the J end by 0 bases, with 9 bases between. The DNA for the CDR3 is TGTGCCAGCAGTTTCGACACAGCAACTAATGAAAAACTGTTTTTT. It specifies CASSFDTATNEKLFF.

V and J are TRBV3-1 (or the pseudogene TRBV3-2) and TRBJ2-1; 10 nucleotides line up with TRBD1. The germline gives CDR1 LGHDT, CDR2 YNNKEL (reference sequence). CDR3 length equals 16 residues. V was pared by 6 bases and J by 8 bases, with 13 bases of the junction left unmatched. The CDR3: CASSPTTETGGHEQFF. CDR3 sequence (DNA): TGTGCCAGCAGTCCAACAACGGAGACAGGGGGCCATGAGCAGTTCTTC.

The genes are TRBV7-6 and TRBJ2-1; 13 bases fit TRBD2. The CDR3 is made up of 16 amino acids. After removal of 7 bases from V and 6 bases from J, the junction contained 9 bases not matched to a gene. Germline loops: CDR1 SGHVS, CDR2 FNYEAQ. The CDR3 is CASTGGTSGMGNEQFF. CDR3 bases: TGTGCCAGCACCGGTGGGACTAGCGGGATGGGCAATGAGCAGTTCTTC.

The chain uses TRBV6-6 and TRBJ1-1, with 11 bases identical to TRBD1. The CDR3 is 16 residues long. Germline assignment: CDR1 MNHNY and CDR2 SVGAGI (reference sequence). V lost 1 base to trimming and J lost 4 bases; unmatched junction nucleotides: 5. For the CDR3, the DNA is TGTGCCAGCAGTTACTACGGGACAGGGGGTGCCACTGAAGCTTTCTTT. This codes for CASSYYGTGGATEAFF.

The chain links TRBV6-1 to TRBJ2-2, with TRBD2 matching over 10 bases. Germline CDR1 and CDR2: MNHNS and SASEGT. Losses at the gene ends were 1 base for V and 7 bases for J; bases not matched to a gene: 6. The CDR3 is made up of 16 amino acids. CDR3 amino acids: CASSEGASGRIGELFF. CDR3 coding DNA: TGTGCCAGCAGTGAAGGAGCTAGCGGGAGAATCGGGGAGCTGTTTTTT.

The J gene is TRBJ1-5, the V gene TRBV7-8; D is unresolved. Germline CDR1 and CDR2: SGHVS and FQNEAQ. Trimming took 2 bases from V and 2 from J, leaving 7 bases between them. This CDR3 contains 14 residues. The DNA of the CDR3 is TGTGCCAGCAGCTTATACCAGGGCAATCAGCCCCAGCATTTT. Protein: CASSLYQGNQPQHF.

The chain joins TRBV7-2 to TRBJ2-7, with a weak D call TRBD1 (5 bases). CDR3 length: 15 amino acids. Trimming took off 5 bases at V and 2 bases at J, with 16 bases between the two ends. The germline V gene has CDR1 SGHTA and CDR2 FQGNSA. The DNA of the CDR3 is TGTGCCAGCAGCCACACGGCAGGGCATGCCTACGAGCAGTACTTC. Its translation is CASSHTAGHAYEQYF. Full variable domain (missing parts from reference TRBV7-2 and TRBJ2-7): GAGVSQSPSNKVTEKGKDVELRCDPISGHTALYWYRQSLGQGLEFLIYFQGNSAPDKSGLPSDRFSAERTGGSVSTLTIQRTQQEDSAVYLCASSHTAGHAYEQYFGPGTRLTVT.

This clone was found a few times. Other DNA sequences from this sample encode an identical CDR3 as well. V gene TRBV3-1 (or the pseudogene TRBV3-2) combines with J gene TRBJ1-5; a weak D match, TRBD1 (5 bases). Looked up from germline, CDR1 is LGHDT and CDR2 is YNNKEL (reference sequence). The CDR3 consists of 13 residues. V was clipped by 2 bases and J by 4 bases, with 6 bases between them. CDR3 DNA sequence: TGTGCCAGCAGCCAACAGGGTAATCAGCCCCAGCATTTT. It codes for CASSQQGNQPQHF.

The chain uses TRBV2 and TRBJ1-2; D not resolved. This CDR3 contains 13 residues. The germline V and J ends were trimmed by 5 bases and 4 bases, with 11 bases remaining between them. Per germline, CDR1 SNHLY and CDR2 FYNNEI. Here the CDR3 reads CASSPPGSYGYTF. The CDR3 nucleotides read TGTGCCAGCAGTCCCCCGGGGTCCTATGGCTACACCTTC.

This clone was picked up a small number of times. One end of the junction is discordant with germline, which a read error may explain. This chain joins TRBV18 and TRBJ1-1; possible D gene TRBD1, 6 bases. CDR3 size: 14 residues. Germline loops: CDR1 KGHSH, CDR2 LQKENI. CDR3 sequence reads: CASSPRQGPTEAFF. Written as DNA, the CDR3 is TGTGCCAGCTCTCCACGTCAGGGGCCCACTGAAGCTTTCTTT.

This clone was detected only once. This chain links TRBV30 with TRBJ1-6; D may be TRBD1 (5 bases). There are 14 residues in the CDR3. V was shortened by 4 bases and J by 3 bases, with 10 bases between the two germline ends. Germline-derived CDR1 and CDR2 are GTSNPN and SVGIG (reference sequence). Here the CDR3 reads CAWTQGYYNSPLHF. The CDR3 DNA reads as TGTGCCTGGACCCAGGGATACTATAATTCACCCCTCCACTTT. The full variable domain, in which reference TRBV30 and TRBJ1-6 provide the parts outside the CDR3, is SQTIHQWPATLVQPVGSPLSLECTVEGTSNPNLYWYRQAAGRGLQLLFYSVGIGQISSEVPQNLSASRPQDRQFILSSKKLLLSDSGFYLCAWTQGYYNSPLHFGNGTRLTVT.